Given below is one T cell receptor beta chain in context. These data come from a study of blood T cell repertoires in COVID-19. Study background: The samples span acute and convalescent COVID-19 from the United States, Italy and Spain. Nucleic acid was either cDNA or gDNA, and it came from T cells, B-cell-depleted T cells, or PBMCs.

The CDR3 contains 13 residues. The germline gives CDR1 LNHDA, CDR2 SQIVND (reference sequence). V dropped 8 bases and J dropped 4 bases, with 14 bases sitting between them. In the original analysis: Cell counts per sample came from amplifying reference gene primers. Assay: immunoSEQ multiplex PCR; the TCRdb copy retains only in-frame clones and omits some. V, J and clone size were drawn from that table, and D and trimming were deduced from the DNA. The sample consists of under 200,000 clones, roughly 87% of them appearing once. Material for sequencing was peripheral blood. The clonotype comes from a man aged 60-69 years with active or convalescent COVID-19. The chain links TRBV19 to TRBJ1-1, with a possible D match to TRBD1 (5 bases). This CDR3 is CASGSVRGTEAFF. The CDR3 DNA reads TGTGCCAGTGGCTCGGTTAGGGGCACTGAAGCTTTCTTT.